This T cell receptor beta chain comes out of a study of response to subunit inactivated influenza vaccine. TCRdb called the RT-PCR reads again in MiXCR, with one record for every CDR3 protein. The data contain about 480,000 distinct CDR3 sequences, 25% of them seen just once; the ten biggest clones take up approximately 2%. This clonotype turned up a few times. Antigen unknown. The CDR3 has 19 amino acids. Trimming pared 3 bases from V and 5 bases from J, leaving 25 bases between. Germline CDR1 MDHEN, CDR2 SYDVKM. The study's findings and limits: The authors put forward the suggestion that each seasonal influenza vaccination may bring in only a limited number of new T cells.

Sample: CD4+ T cells sorted from PBMCs, taken less than 6 days after vaccination. The chain recombines TRBV28 with TRBJ1-4, with TRBD1 as a possible D gene (5 bases). The TCR originated in a man aged 45-65 years who received an inactivated influenza vaccine. The CDR3 bases are TGTGCCAGCAGTTTTCGGCAGGGAAAAGGGGCCCCTAGAAATGAAAAACTGTTTTTT. The encoded protein is CASSFRQGKGAPRNEKLFF.